This TCR beta chain was identified in a study of cytomegalovirus exposure and HLA in healthy donors. Study-level background: A data release that came early held some 84 million unique TCRs from HLA-typed donors.

Germline CDR1 SGDLS, CDR2 YYNGEE. CDR3 length equals 15 residues. Losses at the gene ends were 5 bases for V and 2 bases for J; bases not matched to a gene: 8. The study, taken as a whole, reports: It was only CMV serostatus that was available as immune exposure information.

This clone was observed a single time. What it binds is not known. The study ran its PCR with 60 Vbeta and 13 Jbeta primers. Sequencing used immunoSEQ multiplex PCR; TCRdb keeps in-frame clones, though not all of them. The repertoire has roughly 62,000 clones, just under 75% of them found once; the top ten carry roughly 5.3%. Material: PBMCs. This receptor was taken from a woman in her 30s in good health and CMV-seronegative. V and J are TRBV9 and TRBJ2-5; 8 nucleotides agree with TRBD1. CDR3 nucleotide sequence: TGTGCCAGCAGTCCAGGGGGCTTGGGGCAAGAGACCCAGTACTTC. This encodes CASSPGGLGQETQYF.